The 2 T cell receptor beta chains below were found in one sample sequenced in a study of cytomegalovirus exposure and HLA in healthy donors. The PCR employed 60 Vbeta primers together with 13 Jbeta primers. The table came from immunoSEQ multiplex PCR; TCRdb's copy has only in-frame clones and leaves some out. The sample holds around 200,000 clones, more than 75% seen once. The sequencing sample was made of PBMCs. The receptor source for this set is a woman younger than 35 in good health and CMV-seronegative.

The V call is TRBV27, the J call TRBJ1-2, with TRBD1 matching 7 bases. The J segment lost 7 bases and the V segment lost 6 bases, leaving 14 bases of the junction unmatched. CDR3 size: 15 residues. Germline CDR1 and CDR2: MNHEY and SMNVEV (reference sequence). The CDR3 nucleotides read TGTGCCAGCAGCCCAGACCTTCAGGGGGTCGGTGGCTACACCTTC. The encoded protein is CASSPDLQGVGGYTF.

J is TRBJ2-1 and V is TRBV9; D is perhaps TRBD1 (6 bases). CDR3 length equals 16 residues. Trimming left V 0 bases short and J 8 bases short, with 18 bases between. Germline V gene data show CDR1 as SGDLS and CDR2 as YYNGEE. The DNA for the CDR3 is TGTGCCAGCAGCGTAGTGGGGGCCCTTCATGGCGATGAGCAGTTCTTC. Amino acid sequence: CASSVVGALHGDEQFF.